Below, 10 T cell receptor beta chains from the same sample are listed, as sequenced in a study of OX40 agonist ivuxolimab in advanced cancers. Generated by immunoSEQ multiplex PCR, the TCRdb table keeps only in-frame clones and is missing some. The sample holds 15,000 to 20,000 clones, roughly 84% seen once. This specimen consisted of CD4+ or CD8+ T cells sorted from blood, obtained in a trial of the OX40 agonist ivuxolimab. These receptors all stem from an adult with an advanced solid tumor such as melanoma, head and neck, liver or kidney cancer.

This chain uses TRBV2 with TRBJ2-4; the match to TRBD2 covers 16 bases. Trimming removed 6 bases from V and 8 bases from J; junction bases left unmatched: 7. Germline V gives CDR1 SNHLY, CDR2 FYNNEI. The CDR3 extends over 16 amino acids. Here the CDR3 reads CASRSGTSGGADIQYF. In nucleotides, the CDR3 is TGTGCCAGCAGATCCGGGACTAGCGGGGGGGCAGACATTCAGTACTTC.

The rearrangement links TRBV27 to TRBJ1-3; a possible D gene is TRBD1 (6 bases). Trimming left V 3 bases short and J 3 bases short, with 12 bases between. This CDR3 has 15 amino acids. CDR1 is MNHEY, CDR2 SMNVEV, per germline (reference sequence). CDR3 sequence reads: CASSFSGEVGNTIYF. In DNA form, the CDR3 reads TGTGCCAGCAGTTTTTCAGGGGAAGTTGGAAACACCATATATTTT.

The chain couples TRBV9 to TRBJ2-3; a weak D match, TRBD1 (6 bases). V dropped 6 bases and J dropped 2 bases, with 7 bases sitting between them. CDR1 SGDLS and CDR2 YYNGEE come from the germline V gene. The CDR3 sequence is 12 residues long. CDR3 sequence reads: CASKGDTDTQYF. The CDR3 nucleotides read TGTGCCAGCAAGGGGGACACAGATACGCAGTATTTT.

V is TRBV30 and J is TRBJ2-7, with D perhaps TRBD1 (6 bases). The CDR3 consists of 13 residues. Germline-derived CDR1 and CDR2 are GTSNPN and SVGIG (reference sequence). The V gene lost 0 bases and the J gene lost 2 bases, with 8 bases spanning the gap. The CDR3, as DNA: TGTGCCTGGAGTGTGACAGGACCCTACGAGCAGTACTTC. Residues: CAWSVTGPYEQYF. The whole variable domain, filled in from reference TRBV30 and TRBJ2-7, reads SQTIHQWPATLVQPVGSPLSLECTVEGTSNPNLYWYRQAAGRGLQLLFYSVGIGQISSEVPQNLSASRPQDRQFILSSKKLLLSDSGFYLCAWSVTGPYEQYFGPGTRLTVT.

V and J are TRBV4-1 and TRBJ1-3, with unresolved D. The germline V gene has CDR1 MGHRA and CDR2 YSYEKL. The CDR3 totals 14 residues. Trimming took off 0 bases at V and 4 bases at J, with 7 bases between the two ends. This CDR3 reads CASSQDQRGNTIYF. The DNA for the CDR3 is TGCGCCAGCAGCCAAGACCAAAGGGGAAACACCATATATTTT.

This rearrangement joins TRBV21-1 to TRBJ1-2; TRBD1, the table's D call, lacks a check against the DNA. TRBV21-1 is flagged as a pseudogene. The CDR3 loop spans 14 amino acids. Written as DNA, the CDR3 is TGTGCCAGCCCCTATCCAGACAGGGTAGGTGGCTACACCTTC. Amino acid sequence: CASPYPDRVGGYTF.

This chain joins TRBV11-2 and TRBJ2-7; TRBD1 aligns across 10 bases. The CDR3 runs to 15 residues. V shed 4 bases and J 4 bases; nucleotides not matched to a gene: 7. The germline V gene has CDR1 SGHAT and CDR2 FQNNGV. As DNA, the CDR3 is TGTGCCAGCAGCTACGGACAGGGGGGTGGTTACGAGCAGTACTTC. It yields the protein CASSYGQGGGYEQYF.

The chain joins TRBV12-5 to TRBJ1-5, with D unresolved. Germline loops: CDR1 LGHNT, CDR2 FRNRAP. This CDR3 comprises 15 residues. V was cut by 6 bases and J by 2 bases, with 14 bases left in between. The CDR3 DNA reads TGTGCTAGTGGGGCGGACGGGAGGGGCAATCAGCCCCAGCATTTT. The encoded protein is CASGADGRGNQPQHF.

The chain couples TRBV7-9 to TRBJ2-7, with D perhaps matching TRBD1 (6 bases). The V gene lost 10 bases and the J gene lost 3 bases, with 10 bases spanning the gap. Germline V gene lookup returns CDR1 SEHNR and CDR2 FQNEAQ (reference sequence). The CDR3 is made up of 11 amino acids. The chain's CDR3 is CAIRGNYEQYF. CDR3 coding DNA: TGTGCCATCAGGGGAAACTACGAGCAGTACTTC.

The chain has TRBV11-2 and TRBJ1-1, with D possibly being TRBD1 (5 bases). Germline-derived CDR1 and CDR2 are SGHAT and FQNNGV. The CDR3 totals 12 residues. Trimming left V 5 bases short and J 3 bases short, with 7 bases between. CDR3 loop: CASSPGYTEAFF. In nucleotides, the CDR3 is TGTGCCAGCAGCCCAGGGTACACTGAAGCTTTCTTT.